The 19 T cell receptor beta chains reported below all come from one sample, sequenced in a study of T cell clonality in common variable immunodeficiency. Measured with immunoSEQ multiplex PCR; TCRdb has only the in-frame clones, and not every one. Listed for the sample are about 35,000 clones, none seen a single time. The sample comprised peripheral blood mononuclear cells. These receptors originate from a person aged 18-69 years in good health.

With regard to this clone: The DNA ends 3 residues before the CDR3 does, and the rest of the CDR3 is filled in from the germline J gene. J is TRBJ1-3 and V is TRBV7-2; no clear D gene. The CDR3 is 16 residues long. The V gene's germline CDR1 is SGHTA and CDR2 FQGNSA. The V gene lost 0 bases and the J gene lost 0 bases, with 9 bases spanning the gap. CDR3: CASSLAAGLSGNTIYF. The part of the CDR3 DNA that was read is TGTGCCAGCAGCTTAGCGGCAGGCCTCTCTGGAAACACC.

This clone was picked up a small number of times. The read halts 3 residues ahead of the CDR3 end, with the missing end drawn from the germline J gene. This chain connects TRBV5-1 to TRBJ2-3; 10 bases line up with TRBD2. This CDR3 is built from 19 residues. CDR1 is SGHRS, CDR2 YFSETQ, per germline. CDR3: CASSVRPGRGSGGQETQYF. Incomplete CDR3 DNA: TGCGCCAGCAGCGTGAGACCGGGAAGGGGTAGCGGGGGGCAAGAGACG.

Ten or more counts support this clone. The sequenced fragment ends 3 residues before the CDR3 boundary, so the rest is inferred from the germline J gene. The V and J genes are TRBV9 and TRBJ2-1; 9 bases agree with TRBD2. Per germline, CDR1 SGDLS and CDR2 YYNGEE. Trimming at V came to 0 bases and at J to 6 bases, leaving 4 bases not matched to a gene. The CDR3 sequence is 15 residues long. CDR3 region: CASSVGRLAANEQFF. The sequenced part of the CDR3 DNA is TGTGCCAGCAGCGTAGGAAGACTAGCGGCCAATGAG.

Comments on this clone: The read stops 3 residues short of the end of the CDR3; the missing end is completed from the germline J gene. The chain carries TRBV7-2 and TRBJ1-1, with 10 positions matching TRBD1. Germline V gives CDR1 SGHTA, CDR2 FQGNSA. The length of the CDR3 is 15 residues. The CDR3 region is CASSSTGTGDSLAFF. Partial CDR3 DNA: TGTGCCAGCAGCTCAACCGGGACAGGGGATTCTTTA.

This clone has a count of ten or more. The CDR3 goes on 3 residues after the read ends, and that part is filled in from the germline J gene. This sequence joins TRBV10-3 and TRBJ2-5; 13 bases fit TRBD2. Germline V gene sequence: CDR1 ENHRY, CDR2 SYGVKD. This CDR3 comprises 16 residues. V lost 6 bases and J lost 0; bases outside the gene matches: 4. The sequenced part of the CDR3 DNA is TGTGCCATCAGCGGACTAGCGGGGGCGTACCAAGAGACC. Translation gives CAISGLAGAYQET. The whole CDR3 sequence is CAISGLAGAYQETQYF.

This clone was counted a few times. The read terminates 3 residues before the CDR3 end, so the remaining end is supplied by the germline J gene. The rearrangement links TRBV6-2 or TRBV6-3 to TRBJ1-4, with D possibly matching TRBD1 (5 bases). The CDR3 contains 17 residues. Germline V lookup: CDR1 MNHEY, CDR2 SVGEGT. The CDR3 sequence: CASSYWGLSSGANVLFF. Partial CDR3 DNA: TGTGCCAGCAGTTATTGGGGTCTCAGCTCTGGGGCCAACGTA.

This clone has at least ten counts. The read terminates 3 residues before the CDR3 end, so the remaining end is supplied by the germline J gene. This rearrangement joins TRBV20-1 to TRBJ2-7; no clear D. Trimming shortened V by 6 bases and J by 4 bases, and 13 bases separated the two germline ends. The length of the CDR3 is 12 residues. Germline V gene data show CDR1 as DFQATT and CDR2 as SNEGSKA (reference sequence). The chain's CDR3 is CSARRQTYEQYF. CDR3 DNA (partial): TGCAGTGCGCGGCGGCAGACTTACGAG.

This clone was detected ten times or more. The sequence runs out 3 residues before the end of the CDR3; the remainder is reconstructed from the germline J gene. The V gene is TRBV19, the J gene TRBJ1-2; D possibly corresponds to TRBD1 (5 bases). Trimming shortened V by 8 bases and J by 4 bases, and 11 bases separated the two germline ends. The CDR3 spans 12 residues. Germline V lookup: CDR1 LNHDA, CDR2 SQIVND (reference sequence). CDR3 in amino acids: CASQTGSYGYTF. The CDR3 bases that were read are TGTGCCAGTCAAACAGGAAGCTATGGC.

Only a few counts were recorded for this clone. Partial CDR3 DNA: TGTGCCAGCAAGGGACAGGGGAGGCGTACTGAA. This translates into CASKGQGRRTE. In full, the CDR3 reads CASKGQGRRTEAFF. This sequence joins TRBV2 and TRBJ1-1; 10 bases agree with TRBD1. The read gets to within 3 residues of the CDR3 end, and the germline J gene fills in the rest. J was trimmed by 5 bases and V by 7 bases; bases with no gene match: 7. In germline, CDR1 is SNHLY, CDR2 FYNNEI. The CDR3 contains 14 residues.

There are many counts of this clone. The CDR3 extends 3 residues past the end of the read, so its final part is completed from the germline J gene. The chain is built from TRBV10-1 and TRBJ2-7, with TRBD1 matching 9 bases. The CDR3 runs 14 residues. V gave up 6 bases and J gave up 3 bases; unmatched junction bases: 6. Germline V CDR1 and CDR2: WNHNN, SYGVQD (reference sequence). The part of the CDR3 DNA that was read is TGCGCCAGCAGCGGGACAGGGAGGAACTACGAG. This gives the protein CASSGTGRNYE. The CDR3 as a whole reads CASSGTGRNYEQYF.

This clone was recorded many times. The read terminates 3 residues before the CDR3 end, so the remaining end is supplied by the germline J gene. The rearrangement uses TRBV4-1 and TRBJ1-6, with D hard to call. This CDR3 has 17 amino acids. V was shortened by 0 bases and J by 0 bases, with 9 bases between the two germline ends. The germline gives CDR1 MGHRA, CDR2 YSYEKL. The sequenced part of the CDR3 DNA is TGCGCCAGCAGCCAAGAAATCAGGAGCTCCTATAATTCACCC. Residues: CASSQEIRSSYNSP. The entire CDR3 sequence reads CASSQEIRSSYNSPLHF.

There are many counts of this clone. The read halts 3 residues ahead of the CDR3 end, with the missing end drawn from the germline J gene. The gene calls are TRBV19 and TRBJ2-3, with 7 bases matching TRBD2. Germline V gene sequence: CDR1 LNHDA, CDR2 SQIVND (reference sequence). The length of the CDR3 is 18 residues. V was pared by 4 bases and J by 1 base, with 14 bases of the junction left unmatched. The CDR3 is CASSTNRLRLAGTDTQYF. The CDR3 DNA, read in part, is TGTGCCAGTAGTACCAACCGACTACGGCTAGCGGGCACAGATACG.

The sample holds many counts of this clone. The CDR3 sequence: CATGPGWHGYTF. The CDR3 bases that were read are TGTGCCACTGGGCCTGGGTGGCATGGC. The genes are TRBV30 and TRBJ1-2; D not resolved. The read terminates 3 residues ahead of where the CDR3 ends, so the germline J gene completes it. Germline assignment: CDR1 GTSNPN and CDR2 SVGIG (reference sequence). The germline V and J ends were trimmed by 8 bases and 6 bases, with 16 bases remaining between them. This CDR3 is 12 amino acids long.

The sample holds a few counts of this clone. Read coverage stops 3 residues before the CDR3 terminus; the germline J gene supplies the remainder. The chain joins TRBV7-9 to TRBJ1-5; unclear D gene. From germline, CDR1 is SEHNR and CDR2 FQNEAQ (reference sequence). The CDR3 is 15 residues long. Between the trimmed V and J ends, which lost 3 bases and 6 bases, there was a span of 15 bases. The covered CDR3 bases are TGTGCCAGCAGCTTGGAGGCCGCCGCAGGTCAGCCC. It yields the protein CASSLEAAAGQP. The whole CDR3 protein reads CASSLEAAAGQPQHF.

Ten or more counts support this clone. With the read ending 3 residues before the CDR3 end, the germline J gene is used to fill in that end. The V gene is TRBV5-1, the J gene TRBJ1-4; TRBD1 agrees at 9 bases. V lost 4 bases and J lost 4; bases outside the gene matches: 8. Germline V gives CDR1 SGHRS, CDR2 YFSETQ. This CDR3 is built from 16 residues. The sequenced CDR3 bases are TGCGCCAGCAGCCCAGGGAGGACAGGGGATAATGAAAAA. Its protein is CASSPGRTGDNEK. The CDR3, in full, reads CASSPGRTGDNEKLFF.

This clone was observed many times. The read is 3 residues too short to cover the CDR3 end, so that end is filled in from the germline J gene. The rearrangement uses TRBV7-9 and TRBJ2-1; TRBD2 might be the D (6 bases). V was clipped by 8 bases and J by 0 bases, with 8 bases between them. Germline V lookup: CDR1 SEHNR, CDR2 FQNEAQ (reference sequence). The CDR3 has 13 residues. The CDR3 bases that were read are TGTGCCAGCTTGCGGGACTCCTACAATGAG. Translated, it gives CASLRDSYNE. The complete CDR3 sequence is CASLRDSYNEQFF.

This clone came up a few times. The sequenced fragment ends 3 residues before the CDR3 boundary, so the rest is inferred from the germline J gene. The rearrangement links TRBV7-2 to TRBJ2-3; TRBD1 is a possible D gene (6 bases). The CDR3 runs to 15 residues. Germline-derived CDR1 and CDR2 are SGHTA and FQGNSA. The chain's CDR3 is CASSLSRTAQETQYF. Partial CDR3 DNA: TGTGCCAGCAGCTTATCCCGGACAGCCCAAGAGACG.

This clone came up a few times. CDR3 in amino acids: CASSPTRGRDTEAFF. The DNA read from the CDR3 is TGTGCCAGTAGTCCAACCAGGGGACGAGACACTGAA. V is TRBV19 and J is TRBJ1-1; possible D gene TRBD1, 6 bases. The read comes to an end 3 residues before the CDR3 does, leaving the germline J gene to fill in the end. The germline V and J ends were trimmed by 5 bases and 3 bases, with 16 bases remaining between them. This CDR3 region has 15 residues. The germline gives CDR1 LNHDA, CDR2 SQIVND (reference sequence).

This clone has ten or more counts. The read terminates 3 residues before the CDR3 end, so the remaining end is supplied by the germline J gene. This rearrangement joins TRBV10-3 to TRBJ2-7, with TRBD1 identical over 10 bases. Trimming took 10 bases from V and 5 from J; bases not matched to a gene: 8. The CDR3 extends over 13 amino acids. In germline, CDR1 is ENHRY, CDR2 SYGVKD. The CDR3 is CATTGTGAHEQYF. CDR3 DNA (partial): TGTGCCACCACCGGGACAGGGGCCCACGAG.